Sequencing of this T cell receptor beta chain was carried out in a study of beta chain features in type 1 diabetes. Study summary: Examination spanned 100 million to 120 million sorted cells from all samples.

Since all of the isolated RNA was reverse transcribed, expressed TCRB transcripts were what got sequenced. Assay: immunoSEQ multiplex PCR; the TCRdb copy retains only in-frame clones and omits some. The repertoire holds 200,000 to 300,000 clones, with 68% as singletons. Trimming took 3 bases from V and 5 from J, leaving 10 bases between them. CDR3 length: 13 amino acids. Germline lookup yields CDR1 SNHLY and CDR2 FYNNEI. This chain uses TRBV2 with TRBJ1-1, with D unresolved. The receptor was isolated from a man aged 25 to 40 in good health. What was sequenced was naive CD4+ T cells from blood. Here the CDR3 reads CASSEEGITEAFF. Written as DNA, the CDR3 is TGTGCCAGCAGTGAGGAGGGAATTACTGAAGCTTTCTTT. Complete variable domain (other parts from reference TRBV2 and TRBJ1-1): EPEVTQTPSHQVTQMGQEVILRCVPISNHLYFYWYRQILGQKVEFLVSFYNNEISEKSEIFDDQFSVERPDGSNFTLKIRSTKLEDSAMYFCASSEEGITEAFFGQGTRLTVV.